Below, one T cell receptor beta chain is given with its context. This entry comes from a study of blood T cell repertoires in COVID-19. Using immunoSEQ multiplex PCR, the repertoire was profiled, and TCRdb retains in-frame clones only, with some absent. Of 110,000 to 150,000 clones listed, about 85% are singletons. CDR3 length: 14 amino acids. Trimming pared 6 bases from V and 3 bases from J, leaving 12 bases between. Germline loops: CDR1 KGHDR, CDR2 SFDVKD. The sequenced material came from PBMCs or T cells enriched from blood (not recorded which). The J gene is TRBJ2-3, the V gene TRBV24-1; D remains unclear. The clonotype originates from a woman between 40 and 55 years old who had recovered from COVID-19. The CDR3 loop is CATSLGRETDTQYF. DNA of the CDR3: TGTGCCACCAGTCTGGGCAGAGAGACAGATACGCAGTATTTT.